The clone carrying this T cell receptor (beta chain) was observed a few times. What it binds is unknown. This entry belongs to a study of T cells after yellow fever vaccination. Regarding the study as a whole: Highly abundant clonotypes carried over from the bulk population could end up in FACS-sorted repertoires as contaminants.

Researchers made TCR cDNA using 5'RACE template switching, and this step added a universal primer site and UMIs. From the 5' RACE reads, TCRdb called clonotypes with MiXCR, one entry per CDR3 protein. The sample lists about 240,000 distinct CDR3 sequences, 6.9% occurring once. V dropped 1 base and J dropped 9 bases, with 13 bases sitting between them. The CDR3 has 14 residues. Germline assignment: CDR1 LGHDT and CDR2 YNNKEL (reference sequence). The sequence derives from a man younger than 45 who received the YFV17D yellow fever vaccine. The sample was CD4+ T cells sorted from PBMCs, taken 15 days after the yellow fever booster vaccination. The V call is TRBV3-1, the J call TRBJ1-5; D gene uncertain. This CDR3 is CASSQVTGQWPQHF. CDR3 in DNA: TGTGCCAGCAGCCAAGTGACGGGTCAATGGCCCCAGCATTTT.